A single T cell receptor beta chain is shown here with its context. The CDR3 sequence is 16 residues long. The ends were cut back, 0 bases at V and 5 bases at J, with 17 bases in the middle. Per germline, CDR1 ENHRY and CDR2 SYGVKD. The record originates from a study of T cell changes during pregnancy in multiple sclerosis. Only in-frame clones appear in the TCRdb table, and some are missing; sequencing was by immunoSEQ multiplex PCR. The top ten clones hold around 1.7% of a sample with 85,000 to 95,000 clones, 90% to 95% of them seen once. Sequencing used peripheral blood, obtained after pregnancy. This receptor was obtained from a female donor in good health, enrolled as a control in a pregnancy study. The chain combines TRBV10-3 with TRBJ2-7, with a weak D call TRBD2 (6 bases). In nucleotides, the CDR3 is TGTGCCATCAGTGAGTCTTGGGGGGTTGGGGGAAACGAGCAGTACTTC. Its protein product is CAISESWGVGGNEQYF.